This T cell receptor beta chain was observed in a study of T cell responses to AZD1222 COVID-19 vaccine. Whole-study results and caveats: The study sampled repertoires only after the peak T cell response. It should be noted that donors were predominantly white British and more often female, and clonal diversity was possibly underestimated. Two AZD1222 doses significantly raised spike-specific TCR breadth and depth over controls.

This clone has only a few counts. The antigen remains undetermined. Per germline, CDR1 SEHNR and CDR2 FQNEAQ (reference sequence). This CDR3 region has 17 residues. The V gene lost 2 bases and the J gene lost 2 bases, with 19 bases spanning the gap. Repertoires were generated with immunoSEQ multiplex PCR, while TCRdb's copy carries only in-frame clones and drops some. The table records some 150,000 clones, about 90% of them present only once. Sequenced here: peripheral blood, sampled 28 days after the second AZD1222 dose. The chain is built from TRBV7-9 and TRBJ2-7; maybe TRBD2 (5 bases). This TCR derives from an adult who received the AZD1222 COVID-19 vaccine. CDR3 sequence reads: CASSLSEVGERAYEQYF. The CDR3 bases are TGTGCCAGCAGCTTATCCGAAGTCGGGGAGAGAGCCTACGAGCAGTACTTC.